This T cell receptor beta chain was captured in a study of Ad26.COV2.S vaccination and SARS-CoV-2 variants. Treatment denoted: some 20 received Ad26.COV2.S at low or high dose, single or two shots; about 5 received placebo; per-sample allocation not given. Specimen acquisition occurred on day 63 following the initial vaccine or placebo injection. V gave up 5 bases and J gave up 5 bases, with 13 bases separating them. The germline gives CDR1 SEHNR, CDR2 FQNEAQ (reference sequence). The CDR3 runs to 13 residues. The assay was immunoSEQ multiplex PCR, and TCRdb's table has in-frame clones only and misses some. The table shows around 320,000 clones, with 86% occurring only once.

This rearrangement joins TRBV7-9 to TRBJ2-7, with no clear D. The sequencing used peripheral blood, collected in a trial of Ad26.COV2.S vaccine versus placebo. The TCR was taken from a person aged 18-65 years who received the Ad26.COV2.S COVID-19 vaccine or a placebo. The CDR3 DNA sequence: TGTGCCAGCAGCGAACTCCCGCTGGACGAGCAGTACTTC. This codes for CASSELPLDEQYF.